Shown below are 18 T cell receptor beta chains from a single sample sequenced in a study of blood T cell repertoires in COVID-19. The repertoire was sequenced with immunoSEQ multiplex PCR; TCRdb's copy has only in-frame clones and lacks some. The sample includes a few hundred thousand clones, approximately 80% of them seen just once. Sequences were obtained from PBMCs or T cells enriched from blood (not recorded which). Receptors were obtained from a woman aged 35 to 49 with acute COVID-19.

The V gene is TRBV7-9, the J gene TRBJ1-1; a weak D match, TRBD1 (6 bases). Germline CDR1 SEHNR, CDR2 FQNEAQ (reference sequence). There are 14 residues in the CDR3. V shed 5 bases and J shed 4 bases, with 14 bases lying between them. The CDR3 sequence: CASSPGRGITEAFF. CDR3 nucleotide sequence: TGTGCCAGCAGCCCTGGCAGGGGAATCACTGAAGCTTTCTTT. Full variable domain (remainder filled in from reference TRBV7-9 and TRBJ1-1): DTGVSQNPRHKITKRGQNVTFRCDPISEHNRLYWYRQTLGQGPEFLTYFQNEAQLEKSRLLSDRFSAERPKGSFSTLEIQRTEQGDSAMYLCASSPGRGITEAFFGQGTRLTVV.

The CDR3 nucleotides read TGTGCCAGCAGCCCTCGGGTAACTGAAGCTTTCTTT. This sequence encodes CASSPRVTEAFF. This rearrangement joins TRBV28 to TRBJ1-1; D remains ambiguous. Trimming shortened V by 6 bases and J by 5 bases, and 10 bases separated the two germline ends. The CDR3 has 12 residues. The V gene's germline CDR1 is MDHEN and CDR2 SYDVKM. The variable domain in full, with the rest retrieved from reference TRBV28 and TRBJ1-1, is DVKVTQSSRYLVKRTGEKVFLECVQDMDHENMFWYRQDPGLGLRLIYFSYDVKMKEKGDIPEGYSVSREKKERFSLILESASTNQTSMYLCASSPRVTEAFFGQGTRLTVV.

The chain combines TRBV7-2 with TRBJ2-7; the D gene is possibly TRBD2 (6 bases). The CDR3 is made up of 17 amino acids. V was pared by 5 bases and J by 2 bases, with 22 bases between. Germline V lookup: CDR1 SGHTA, CDR2 FQGNSA. The CDR3 is CASSTQASRDFTYEQYF. CDR3 sequence (DNA): TGTGCCAGCAGCACCCAGGCTTCTCGGGACTTCACCTACGAGCAGTACTTC. The whole variable domain, filled in from reference TRBV7-2 and TRBJ2-7, reads GAGVSQSPSNKVTEKGKDVELRCDPISGHTALYWYRQSLGQGLEFLIYFQGNSAPDKSGLPSDRFSAERTGGSVSTLTIQRTQQEDSAVYLCASSTQASRDFTYEQYFGPGTRLTVT.

The sample holds a few counts of this clone. The CDR3 protein is CASSSWGSGSHTGELFF. DNA of the CDR3: TGTGCCAGCAGCTCCTGGGGGAGCGGGAGTCACACCGGGGAGCTGTTTTTT. This chain joins TRBV7-2 and TRBJ2-2; 8 nucleotides match TRBD2. J lost 3 bases, V lost 4 bases, and 10 bases had no gene match. The V gene's germline CDR1 is SGHTA and CDR2 FQGNSA. The CDR3 totals 17 residues.

This clone was detected only a few times. The chain couples TRBV5-1 to TRBJ2-5; the match to TRBD2 covers 8 bases. Per the germline V gene, CDR1 is SGHRS and CDR2 is YFSETQ. The ends lost 3 bases at V and 2 bases at J; junction bases unmatched: 6. The CDR3 sequence is 15 residues long. Here the CDR3 DNA reads TGCGCCAGCAGCTCAATAAGCGGGGGTCAAGAGACCCAGTACTTC. This sequence encodes CASSSISGGQETQYF.

This clone has just one count. This chain joins TRBV27 and TRBJ2-3, with D possibly being TRBD2 (5 bases). Per germline, CDR1 MNHEY and CDR2 SMNVEV (reference sequence). The CDR3 sequence is 14 residues long. The V and J ends lost 6 bases and 0 bases respectively, with 10 bases between them. The CDR3 here is CASSRTGSTDTQYF. The CDR3 nucleotides read TGTGCCAGCAGCCGGACTGGTAGCACAGATACGCAGTATTTT.

The gene calls are TRBV5-1 and TRBJ2-1, with 8 bases aligning to TRBD2. The CDR3 is made up of 13 amino acids. J was trimmed by 10 bases and V by 5 bases; bases with no gene match: 8. Germline loops: CDR1 SGHRS, CDR2 YFSETQ. The CDR3 region has the DNA TGCGCCAGCAGATTTTCGGGGGGGCGGGAGCAGTTCTTC. The encoded protein is CASRFSGGREQFF.

The gene calls are TRBV9 and TRBJ2-5, with 10 positions matching TRBD2. CDR3 size: 16 residues. In germline, CDR1 is SGDLS, CDR2 YYNGEE. V shed 4 bases and J 1 base; nucleotides not matched to a gene: 7. The CDR3 DNA reads as TGTGCCAGCAGCCAGATGGCTAGCGGGGGCCAAGAGACCCAGTACTTC. This gives the protein CASSQMASGGQETQYF.

This clone showed up just a few times. The chain couples TRBV27 to TRBJ2-7; D is uncertain. The CDR3 extends over 12 amino acids. In germline, CDR1 is MNHEY, CDR2 SMNVEV (reference sequence). V lost 1 base and J lost 4, with 5 bases in between. CDR3 nucleotides: TGTGCCAGCAGTTTATACGGGTACGAGCAGTACTTC. It yields the protein CASSLYGYEQYF.

V gene TRBV28 combines with J gene TRBJ1-2, with unresolved D. The CDR3 length is 13 residues. Per the germline V gene, CDR1 is MDHEN and CDR2 is SYDVKM. Trimming removed 7 bases from V and 1 base from J, with 10 bases in between. This CDR3 reads CASISRLNYGYTF. The CDR3 DNA is TGTGCCAGCATTAGCAGACTTAACTATGGCTACACCTTC.

The chain has TRBV6-2 or TRBV6-3 and TRBJ2-1; 12 bases line up with TRBD2. The junction had 6 bases not matched to a gene; V was cut back by 5 bases and J by 16 bases. This CDR3 is built from 12 residues. Germline V CDR1 and CDR2: MNHEY, SVGEGT. The CDR3 region is CASSPRTSGEFF. The CDR3 DNA reads TGTGCCAGCAGTCCCCGGACTAGCGGGGAATTCTTC.

Points on this clone: The junction and the germline gene differ at one end; a read error may be behind it. In DNA form, the CDR3 reads TGTGCCAGCAGCGCATCCGGGCTAGCGGACCTAACACAGATACTTCATTTT. Translation: CASSASGLADLTQILHF. This chain joins TRBV9 and TRBJ2-3, with 7 positions matching TRBD2. CDR3 length: 17 amino acids. Per germline, CDR1 SGDLS and CDR2 YYNGEE.

The genes are TRBV29-1 and TRBJ2-7; D remains ambiguous. V was clipped by 4 bases and J by 2 bases, with 15 bases between them. From germline, CDR1 is SQVTM and CDR2 ANQGSEA. The CDR3 is made up of 14 amino acids. CDR3 DNA: TGCAGCGTTGTTTTGGCGCAGGCACCCTACGAGCAGTACTTC. It translates to CSVVLAQAPYEQYF.

This clone was detected a few times. The rearrangement links TRBV7-9 to TRBJ2-6; 8 positions agree with TRBD1. Germline V gene lookup returns CDR1 SEHNR and CDR2 FQNEAQ (reference sequence). The V gene end was trimmed by 6 bases and the J gene end by 4 bases; junction bases not matched to a gene: 5. This CDR3 is 15 amino acids long. CDR3 loop: CASSLDRAGANVLTF. CDR3 coding DNA: TGTGCCAGCAGTCTGGACAGGGCAGGGGCCAACGTCCTGACTTTC.

V is TRBV30 and J is TRBJ1-5, with a tentative D call TRBD1 (5 bases). The ends were cut back, 1 base at V and 3 bases at J, with 13 bases in the middle. Germline loops: CDR1 GTSNPN, CDR2 SVGIG (reference sequence). CDR3 length: 15 amino acids. CDR3 sequence reads: CAWSEYRSPNQPQHF. The CDR3 DNA reads TGTGCCTGGAGTGAATACAGGAGCCCCAATCAGCCCCAGCATTTT.

The chain has TRBV5-1 and TRBJ1-5; 7 bases map to TRBD1. CDR1 and CDR2 from the germline V gene are SGHRS and YFSETQ. The length of the CDR3 is 15 residues. With V trimmed by 3 bases and J by 0 bases, 3 bases remained unmatched. In DNA, the CDR3 is TGCGCCAGCAGCTGGGGGACAGATAGCAATCAGCCCCAGCATTTT. Translated: CASSWGTDSNQPQHF. Full variable domain (missing parts from reference TRBV5-1 and TRBJ1-5): KAGVTQTPRYLIKTRGQQVTLSCSPISGHRSVSWYQQTPGQGLQFLFEYFSETQRNKGNFPGRFSGRQFSNSRSEMNVSTLELGDSALYLCASSWGTDSNQPQHFGDGTRLSIL.

Notes on this clone: The junction does not match germline at one end; this may be a read error. The chain recombines TRBV7-7 with TRBJ1-1; D unclear. The CDR3 totals 13 residues. Germline V gene data show CDR1 as SSHAT and CDR2 as FNYEAQ (reference sequence). As DNA, the CDR3 is TGTGCTAGCAGCTTAAACAGGAACACTGAAGCTTTCTTT. Translation gives CASSLNRNTEAFF.

This clone has a count of ten or more. The CDR3 DNA sequence: TGCAGCGTTGGAGGGACTAGCGGGAGCGACGAGCAGTACTTC. This translates into CSVGGTSGSDEQYF. J is TRBJ2-7 and V is TRBV29-1, with 14 bases aligning to TRBD2. This CDR3 contains 14 residues. V shed 4 bases, J shed 5 bases, and the junction held 4 bases outside the gene matches. Germline V gene data show CDR1 as SQVTM and CDR2 as ANQGSEA.